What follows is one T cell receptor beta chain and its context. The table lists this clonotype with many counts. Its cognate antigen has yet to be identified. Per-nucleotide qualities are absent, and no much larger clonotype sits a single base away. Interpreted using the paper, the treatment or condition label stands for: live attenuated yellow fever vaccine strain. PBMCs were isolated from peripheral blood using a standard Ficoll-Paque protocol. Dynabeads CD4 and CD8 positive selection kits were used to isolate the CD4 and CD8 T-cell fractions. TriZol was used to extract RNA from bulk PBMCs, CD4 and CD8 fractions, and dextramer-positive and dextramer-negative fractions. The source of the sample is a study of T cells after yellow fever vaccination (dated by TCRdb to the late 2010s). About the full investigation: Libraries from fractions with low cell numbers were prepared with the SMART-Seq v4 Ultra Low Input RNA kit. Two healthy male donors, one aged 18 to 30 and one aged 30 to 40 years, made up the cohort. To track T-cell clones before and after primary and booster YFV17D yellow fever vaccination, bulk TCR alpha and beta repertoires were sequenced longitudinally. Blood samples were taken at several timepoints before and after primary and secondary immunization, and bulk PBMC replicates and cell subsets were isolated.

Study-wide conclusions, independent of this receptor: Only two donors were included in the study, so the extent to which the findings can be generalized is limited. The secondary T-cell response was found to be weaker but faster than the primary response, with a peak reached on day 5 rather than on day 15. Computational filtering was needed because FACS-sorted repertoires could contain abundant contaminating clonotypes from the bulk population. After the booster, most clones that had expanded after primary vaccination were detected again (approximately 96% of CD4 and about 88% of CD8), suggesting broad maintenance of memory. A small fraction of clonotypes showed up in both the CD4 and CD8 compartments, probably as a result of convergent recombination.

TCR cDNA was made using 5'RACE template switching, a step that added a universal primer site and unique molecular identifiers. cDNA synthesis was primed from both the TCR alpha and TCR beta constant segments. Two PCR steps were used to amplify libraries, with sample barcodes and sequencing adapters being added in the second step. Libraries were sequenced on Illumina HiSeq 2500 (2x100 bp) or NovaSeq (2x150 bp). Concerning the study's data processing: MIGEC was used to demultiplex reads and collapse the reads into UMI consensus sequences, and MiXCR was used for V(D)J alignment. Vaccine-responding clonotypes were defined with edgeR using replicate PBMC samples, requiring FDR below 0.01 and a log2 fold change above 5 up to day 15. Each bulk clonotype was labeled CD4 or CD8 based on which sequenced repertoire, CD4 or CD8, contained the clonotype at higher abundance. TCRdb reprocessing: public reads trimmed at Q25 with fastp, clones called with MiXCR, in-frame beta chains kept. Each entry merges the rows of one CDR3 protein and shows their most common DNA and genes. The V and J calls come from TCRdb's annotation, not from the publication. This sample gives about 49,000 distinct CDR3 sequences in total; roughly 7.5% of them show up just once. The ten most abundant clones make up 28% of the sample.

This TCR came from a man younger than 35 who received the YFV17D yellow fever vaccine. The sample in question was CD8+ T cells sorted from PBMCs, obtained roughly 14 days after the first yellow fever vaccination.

In nucleotide form, the sequence is TGTGCCAGCAGCGCATTAGGGGGCTTCTCTGGAAACACCATATATTTT. Its product reads: CASSALGGFSGNTIYF. The chain is assembled from TRBV9 and TRBJ1-3, and 7 bases in between align with TRBD1. From cysteine to phenylalanine, the CDR3 is 16 amino acids long. Left in the record is the CDR3 DNA by itself, 48 bases read in frame from the first base. Germline trimming amounts to 3 bases on V and 0 bases on J, with 6 as the count of junction bases outside the gene matches. The germline V gene encodes CDR1 SGDLS and CDR2 YYNGEE. This CDR3, with the reference TRBV9 and TRBJ1-3 proteins standing in past its ends, gives the full variable domain DSGVTQTPKHLITATGQRVTLRCSPRSGDLSVYWYQQSLDQGLQFLIQYYNGEERAKGNILERFSAQQFPDLHSELNLSSLELGDSALYFCASSALGGFSGNTIYFGEGSWLTVV.